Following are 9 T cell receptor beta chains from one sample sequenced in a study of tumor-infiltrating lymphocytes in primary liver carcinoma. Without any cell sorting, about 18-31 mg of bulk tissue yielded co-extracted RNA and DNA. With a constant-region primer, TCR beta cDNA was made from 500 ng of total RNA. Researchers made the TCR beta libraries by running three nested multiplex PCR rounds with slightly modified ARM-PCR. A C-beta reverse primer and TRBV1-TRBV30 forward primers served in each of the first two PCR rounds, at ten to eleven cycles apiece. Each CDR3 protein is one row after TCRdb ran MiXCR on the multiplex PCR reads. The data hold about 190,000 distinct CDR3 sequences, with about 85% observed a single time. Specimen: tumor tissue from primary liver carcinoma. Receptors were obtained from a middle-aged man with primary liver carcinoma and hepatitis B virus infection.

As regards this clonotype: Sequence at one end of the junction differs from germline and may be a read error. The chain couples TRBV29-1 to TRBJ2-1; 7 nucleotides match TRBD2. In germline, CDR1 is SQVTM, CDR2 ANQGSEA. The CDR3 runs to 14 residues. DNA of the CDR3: TGCAGCGTGACTGTGAGCGGGATCTACATTGAGCAGTTCTTC. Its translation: CSVTVSGIYIEQFF.

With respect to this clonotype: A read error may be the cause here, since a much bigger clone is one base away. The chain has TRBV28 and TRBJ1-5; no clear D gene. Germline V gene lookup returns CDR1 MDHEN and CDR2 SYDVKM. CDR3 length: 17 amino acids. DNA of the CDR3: TGTGCCAGCGGTTTGTTCTCAGGCATGACCGGCAATCAGCCCCAGCATTTT. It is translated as CASGLFSGMTGNQPQHF.

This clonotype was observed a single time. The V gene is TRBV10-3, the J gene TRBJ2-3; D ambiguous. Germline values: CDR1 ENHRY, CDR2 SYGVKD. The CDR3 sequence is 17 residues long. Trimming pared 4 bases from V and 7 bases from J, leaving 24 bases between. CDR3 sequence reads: CAISVSNGNGQTYTQYF. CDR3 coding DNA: TGTGCCATCAGTGTATCAAACGGTAACGGGCAGACATATACGCAGTATTTT.

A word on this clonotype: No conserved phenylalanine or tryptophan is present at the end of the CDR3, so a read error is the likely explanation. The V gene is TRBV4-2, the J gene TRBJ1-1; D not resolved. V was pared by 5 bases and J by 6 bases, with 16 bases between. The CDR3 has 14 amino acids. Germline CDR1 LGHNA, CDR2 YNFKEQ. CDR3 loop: CASSTKQRGAEAFC. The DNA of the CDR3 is TGTGCCAGCAGCACAAAGCAGAGAGGCGCTGAAGCTTTCTGT.

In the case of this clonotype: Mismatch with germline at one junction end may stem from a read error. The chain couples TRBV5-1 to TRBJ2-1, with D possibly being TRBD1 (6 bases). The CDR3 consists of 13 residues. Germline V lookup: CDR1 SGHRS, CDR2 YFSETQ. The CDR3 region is CASSLSGDNERFF. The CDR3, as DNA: TGCGCCAGCAGCTTAAGTGGGGACAATGAGCGGTTCTTC.

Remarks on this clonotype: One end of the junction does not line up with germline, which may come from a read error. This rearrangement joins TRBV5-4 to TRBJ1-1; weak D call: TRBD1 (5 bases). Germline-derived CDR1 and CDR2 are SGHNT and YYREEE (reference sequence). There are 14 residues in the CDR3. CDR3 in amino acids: CASSFPRVNTEAVF. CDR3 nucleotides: TGTGCCAGCAGCTTTCCCAGGGTGAACACCGAAGCTGTCTTT.

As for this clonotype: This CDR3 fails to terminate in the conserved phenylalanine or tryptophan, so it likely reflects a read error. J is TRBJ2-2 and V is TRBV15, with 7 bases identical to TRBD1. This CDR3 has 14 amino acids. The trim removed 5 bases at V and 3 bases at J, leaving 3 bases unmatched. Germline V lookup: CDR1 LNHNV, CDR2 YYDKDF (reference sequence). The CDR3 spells CATSGQADTGELFL. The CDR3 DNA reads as TGTGCCACCAGCGGACAGGCTGACACCGGGGAGCTGTTTTTG.

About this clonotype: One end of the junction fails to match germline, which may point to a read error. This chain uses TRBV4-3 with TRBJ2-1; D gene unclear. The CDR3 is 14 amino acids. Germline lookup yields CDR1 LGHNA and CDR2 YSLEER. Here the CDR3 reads CATSQESQHNEQFF. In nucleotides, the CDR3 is TGCGCCACCAGCCAAGAGTCGCAGCACAATGAGCAGTTTTTC.

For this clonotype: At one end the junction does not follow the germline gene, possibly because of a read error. In nucleotides, the CDR3 is TGTGCCAGGAGTTACTTGTCCGGGACGTCAAATGAAAAACTGTTTTTT. Protein product: CARSYLSGTSNEKLFF. The chain joins TRBV6-5 to TRBJ1-4; perhaps TRBD1 as D (5 bases). Looked up from germline, CDR1 is MNHEY and CDR2 is SVGAGI. CDR3 size: 16 residues.